This is a list of T cell receptor beta chains from one sample in a study of long-term antiretroviral therapy in people with HIV. Repertoires were generated with immunoSEQ multiplex PCR, while TCRdb's copy carries only in-frame clones and drops some. This sample yields about 30,000 clones, of which approximately 85% are seen a single time; 8.4% belongs to the top ten. The starting material was unsorted PBMCs, obtained 3 years after starting antiretroviral therapy. All receptors come from a man aged 35-49 years with HIV. Both conserved end residues are part of each CDR3. The order of the fields is J gene, clone size, V gene, D gene, CDR3 DNA, CDR3 protein. The D gene is left open where the match is weak. Only some rows state a clone size, as once, few, many or a class for expanded clones.

j_call: TRBJ1-1
clone_size: .
v_call: TRBV19
d_call: .
cdr3_nt: TGTGCCAGTAGGGGGATGGGATTAGGGACTGAAGCTTTCTTT
cdr3_aa: CASRGMGLGTEAFF

j_call: TRBJ2-3
clone_size: .
v_call: TRBV29-1
d_call: .
cdr3_nt: TGCAGCGTGACTAAAGAGGTGGATACGCAGTATTTT
cdr3_aa: CSVTKEVDTQYF

j_call: TRBJ2-4
clone_size: .
v_call: TRBV6-5
d_call: .
cdr3_nt: TGTGCCAGCAGTTACTCGGGGCAGGGTAAAAACATTCAGTACTTC
cdr3_aa: CASSYSGQGKNIQYF

j_call: TRBJ2-7
clone_size: .
v_call: TRBV9
d_call: .
cdr3_nt: TGTGCCAGCAGCTCAGGGTTCTCCGAGCAGTACTTC
cdr3_aa: CASSSGFSEQYF

j_call: TRBJ1-2
clone_size: .
v_call: TRBV11-2
d_call: .
cdr3_nt: TGTGCCAGCAGCTTAGGGGCCGGGAGGAATGGCTACACCTTC
cdr3_aa: CASSLGAGRNGYTF

j_call: TRBJ2-5
clone_size: .
v_call: TRBV6-1
d_call: .
cdr3_nt: TGTGCCAGCAGTGTAGGGACCGTTAGATGGATTCAAGAGACCCAGTACTTC
cdr3_aa: CASSVGTVRWIQETQYF

j_call: TRBJ1-1
clone_size: .
v_call: TRBV11-3
d_call: .
cdr3_nt: TGTGCCAGCAGCTTCCAGCCGAACACTGAAGCTTTCTTT
cdr3_aa: CASSFQPNTEAFF

j_call: TRBJ1-2
clone_size: .
v_call: TRBV9
d_call: TRBD1
cdr3_nt: TGTGCCAGCAGCGCGGACAGGACATTGAATGGCTACACCTTC
cdr3_aa: CASSADRTLNGYTF

j_call: TRBJ2-3
clone_size: .
v_call: TRBV15
d_call: .
cdr3_nt: TGTGCCACCAGCAGTCACGGGTCTAGCACAGATACGCAGTATTTT
cdr3_aa: CATSSHGSSTDTQYF

j_call: TRBJ1-1
clone_size: .
v_call: TRBV11-3
d_call: TRBD1
cdr3_nt: TGTGCCAGCAGCACCTACCAGGGGGCGAACACTGAAGCTTTCTTT
cdr3_aa: CASSTYQGANTEAFF

j_call: TRBJ2-1
clone_size: .
v_call: TRBV5-1
d_call: TRBD1
cdr3_nt: TGCGCCAGCAGCTTGGCACGAGAGGGGGCGAAGGAGCAGTTCTTC
cdr3_aa: CASSLAREGAKEQFF

j_call: TRBJ2-7
clone_size: .
v_call: TRBV7-8
d_call: TRBD2
cdr3_nt: TGTGCCAGCAGCAGGACTAGCGGGAACTCCTACGAGCAGTACTTC
cdr3_aa: CASSRTSGNSYEQYF

j_call: TRBJ1-6
clone_size: .
v_call: TRBV10-2
d_call: TRBD1
cdr3_nt: TGCGCCAGCAGCGCTGGGACAGTGAATTCACCCCTCCACTTT
cdr3_aa: CASSAGTVNSPLHF

j_call: TRBJ1-5
clone_size: .
v_call: TRBV19
d_call: TRBD1
cdr3_nt: TGTGCCAGTAGTATAGGCCGAGGGGGGACAGCGAGCAATCAGCCCCAGCATTTT
cdr3_aa: CASSIGRGGTASNQPQHF

j_call: TRBJ2-5
clone_size: .
v_call: TRBV7-9
d_call: .
cdr3_nt: TGTGCCAGCAGCTCCCCAAGCACTCAACCGCTACAAGAGACCCAGTACTTC
cdr3_aa: CASSSPSTQPLQETQYF

j_call: TRBJ1-1
clone_size: .
v_call: TRBV11-2
d_call: TRBD1
cdr3_nt: TGTGCCAGCAGCTTTGGACAGGGTTGGGGCACTGAAGCTTTCTTT
cdr3_aa: CASSFGQGWGTEAFF

j_call: TRBJ2-3
clone_size: .
v_call: TRBV6-1
d_call: .
cdr3_nt: TGTGCCAGCAGTGAAGTTCATAGGGTGGGCACAGATACGCAGTATTTT
cdr3_aa: CASSEVHRVGTDTQYF

j_call: TRBJ2-1
clone_size: .
v_call: TRBV5-1
d_call: TRBD2
cdr3_nt: TGCGCCAGCAGCTTGGCCGGGGGGGTCTCCTACAATGAGCAGTTCTTC
cdr3_aa: CASSLAGGVSYNEQFF

j_call: TRBJ2-3
clone_size: .
v_call: TRBV2
d_call: .
cdr3_nt: TGTGCCAGCTCAGGGGCTAGCACAGATACGCAGTATTTT
cdr3_aa: CASSGASTDTQYF

j_call: TRBJ2-1
clone_size: .
v_call: TRBV7-9
d_call: TRBD2
cdr3_nt: TGTGCCAGCAGCTTAGAACTAGCGGGAGATGGAAATGAGCAGTTCTTC
cdr3_aa: CASSLELAGDGNEQFF

j_call: TRBJ1-4
clone_size: .
v_call: TRBV18
d_call: TRBD1
cdr3_nt: TGTGCCAGCTCTCCCGGGACAGCCGAAAAACTGTTTTTT
cdr3_aa: CASSPGTAEKLFF

j_call: TRBJ1-1
clone_size: .
v_call: TRBV5-6
d_call: .
cdr3_nt: TGTGCCAGCAGCTTGGTGGCCAGAAATGAAGCTTTCTTT
cdr3_aa: CASSLVARNEAFF

j_call: TRBJ2-2
clone_size: .
v_call: TRBV6-6
d_call: TRBD1
cdr3_nt: TGTGCCAGCAGTCCCGGGACAGAAAACACCGGGGAGCTGTTTTTT
cdr3_aa: CASSPGTENTGELFF

j_call: TRBJ2-3
clone_size: .
v_call: TRBV5-1
d_call: .
cdr3_nt: TGCGCCAGCAGCTTGTCGGCAGGGGCCACAGATACGCAGTATTTT
cdr3_aa: CASSLSAGATDTQYF

j_call: TRBJ2-7
clone_size: .
v_call: TRBV6-1
d_call: .
cdr3_nt: TGTGCCAGCAGCGCCGGGACGGAAGGCTACGAGCAGTACTTC
cdr3_aa: CASSAGTEGYEQYF

j_call: TRBJ1-4
clone_size: .
v_call: TRBV7-9
d_call: TRBD1
cdr3_nt: TGTGCCAGCAGCTTGGGGGAAGGGGGCGATGAAAAACTGTTTTTT
cdr3_aa: CASSLGEGGDEKLFF

j_call: TRBJ1-5
clone_size: .
v_call: TRBV6-6
d_call: .
cdr3_nt: TGTGCCAGCAGTTACTCAGGGGGAGATCAGCCCCAGCATTTT
cdr3_aa: CASSYSGGDQPQHF

j_call: TRBJ2-1
clone_size: .
v_call: TRBV10-3
d_call: TRBD2
cdr3_nt: TGTGCCATCAGTGAAACCTCCTCTAGCGGGAGTAACGGGGAGCAGTTCTTC
cdr3_aa: CAISETSSSGSNGEQFF

j_call: TRBJ2-2
clone_size: few
v_call: TRBV4-2
d_call: .
cdr3_nt: TGTGCCAGCAGCCAAGACGGTGGGAACACCGGGGAGCTGTTTTTT
cdr3_aa: CASSQDGGNTGELFF

j_call: TRBJ1-1
clone_size: once
v_call: TRBV11-3
d_call: .
cdr3_nt: TGTGCCAGCAGCTTAGAGGTTGGGAGAGGGTCGAGCACTGAAGCTTTCTTT
cdr3_aa: CASSLEVGRGSSTEAFF

j_call: TRBJ1-1
clone_size: .
v_call: TRBV29-1
d_call: TRBD1
cdr3_nt: TGCAGCGTTGAAGATCTCCAGGGGGGTAGAGAAGCTTTCTTT
cdr3_aa: CSVEDLQGGREAFF

j_call: TRBJ2-2
clone_size: .
v_call: TRBV5-1
d_call: .
cdr3_nt: TGCGCCAGCAGGGTTACCGGGGAGCTGTTTTTT
cdr3_aa: CASRVTGELFF

j_call: TRBJ1-2
clone_size: .
v_call: TRBV2
d_call: .
cdr3_nt: TGTGCCAGCAGTGAACAGGGGACCTATGGCTACACCTTC
cdr3_aa: CASSEQGTYGYTF

j_call: TRBJ1-2
clone_size: .
v_call: TRBV2
d_call: TRBD1
cdr3_nt: TGTGCCAGCAGATTCGATCGGACAGGGGGCGTAGGGTATGGCTACACCTTC
cdr3_aa: CASRFDRTGGVGYGYTF

j_call: TRBJ1-6
clone_size: .
v_call: TRBV2
d_call: .
cdr3_nt: TGTGCCAGCAGTGAAGCGCTTCTAGGGACAACAGGAGGCTCACCCCTCCACTTT
cdr3_aa: CASSEALLGTTGGSPLHF

j_call: TRBJ2-6
clone_size: .
v_call: TRBV6-5
d_call: .
cdr3_nt: TGTGCCAGCAGTAACCCCCCTGGGGCCAACGTCCTGACTTTC
cdr3_aa: CASSNPPGANVLTF

j_call: TRBJ2-2
clone_size: .
v_call: TRBV5-6
d_call: .
cdr3_nt: TGTGCCAGCAGCTTGGAATATACCGGGGAGCTGTTTTTT
cdr3_aa: CASSLEYTGELFF

j_call: TRBJ1-1
clone_size: once
v_call: TRBV2
d_call: .
cdr3_nt: TGTGCCAGCAGTGGATTACAGGCAAACACTGAAGCTTTCTTT
cdr3_aa: CASSGLQANTEAFF

j_call: TRBJ1-2
clone_size: .
v_call: TRBV18
d_call: TRBD1
cdr3_nt: TGTGCCAGCTCACCACCGCGACAGGGGGCTGATGGCTACACCTTC
cdr3_aa: CASSPPRQGADGYTF

j_call: TRBJ1-5
clone_size: .
v_call: TRBV6-5
d_call: TRBD1
cdr3_nt: TGTGCCAGCAGTCGAGACAGGGATTCCCAGCCCCAGCATTTT
cdr3_aa: CASSRDRDSQPQHF

j_call: TRBJ1-2
clone_size: .
v_call: TRBV30
d_call: .
cdr3_nt: TGTGCCTGGAGTTGGGGGTGGGCAGGGGACTATGGCTACACCTTC
cdr3_aa: CAWSWGWAGDYGYTF

j_call: TRBJ1-4
clone_size: .
v_call: TRBV6-1
d_call: .
cdr3_nt: TGTGCCAGCAGTGAAAGGGGGGAGGGGGAACTGTTTTTT
cdr3_aa: CASSERGEGELFF

j_call: TRBJ2-7
clone_size: .
v_call: TRBV15
d_call: TRBD2
cdr3_nt: TGTGCCACCAGCAGAGATTACGGCGGAGCGGGAGGGCCTCACGAGCAGTACTTC
cdr3_aa: CATSRDYGGAGGPHEQYF

j_call: TRBJ2-7
clone_size: .
v_call: TRBV13
d_call: TRBD1
cdr3_nt: TGTGCCAGCAGCCATACAGGGGGCGGAAGATACGAGCAGTACTTC
cdr3_aa: CASSHTGGGRYEQYF

j_call: TRBJ1-1
clone_size: .
v_call: TRBV15
d_call: TRBD1
cdr3_nt: TGTGCCACCAGCGGCGGGACAGGGACCCTGACCACTGAAGCTTTCTTT
cdr3_aa: CATSGGTGTLTTEAFF

j_call: TRBJ1-2
clone_size: .
v_call: TRBV6-1
d_call: .
cdr3_nt: TGTGCCAGCAGGCAGACAGCTTCTAACTATGGCTACACCTTC
cdr3_aa: CASRQTASNYGYTF

j_call: TRBJ2-3
clone_size: .
v_call: TRBV11-2
d_call: .
cdr3_nt: TGTGCCAGCAGCTTAGTAGGAGATACGCAGTATTTT
cdr3_aa: CASSLVGDTQYF

j_call: TRBJ2-3
clone_size: few
v_call: TRBV13
d_call: TRBD2
cdr3_nt: TGTGCCAGCAGCTTAGGGCTAGCGGGTACTAGCACAGATACGCAGTATTTT
cdr3_aa: CASSLGLAGTSTDTQYF

j_call: TRBJ2-7
clone_size: .
v_call: TRBV5-6
d_call: .
cdr3_nt: TGTGCCAGCAGCCCAACTTGGTTTAGGGTACACGAGCAGTACTTC
cdr3_aa: CASSPTWFRVHEQYF

j_call: TRBJ1-6
clone_size: .
v_call: TRBV2
d_call: .
cdr3_nt: TGTGCCAGCAGTGGGGGTTCTCCAGGCGTTTCACCCCTCCACTTT
cdr3_aa: CASSGGSPGVSPLHF

j_call: TRBJ1-2
clone_size: once
v_call: TRBV30
d_call: .
cdr3_nt: TGTGCCTGGCAACACCCCGGGCCCCGCGTCTATGGCTACACCTTC
cdr3_aa: CAWQHPGPRVYGYTF

j_call: TRBJ1-4
clone_size: few
v_call: TRBV2
d_call: TRBD1
cdr3_nt: TGTGCCAGCAGGGACAGGGGGTCTAATGAAAAACTGTTTTTT
cdr3_aa: CASRDRGSNEKLFF